This note documents a single T cell receptor beta chain sequence. The target of this receptor is not known. Base qualities are not recorded, but no much larger clone differs from it by a single base. TCRbeta CDR3 regions were amplified from genomic DNA using the immunoSEQ Assay, a bias-controlled multiplex PCR. Concerning the study's data processing: The number of nucleated cells in each sample was estimated by amplification of reference gene primers within the assay. To quantify the absolute abundance of each unique TCRbeta CDR3 rearrangement, sequence reads were collapsed and filtered. Productive Simpson clonality was computed per sample as the square root of Simpson's diversity index over productive rearrangements. As stored in TCRdb, this immuneACCESS dataset retains in-frame rearrangements with V and J assigned. A fraction of the clones does not appear; measured against another copy, unresolved V genes explain less than half of the discrepancy, and the remainder lacks a known reason. That table furnishes V, J and clone size, whereas the DNA furnished D and trimming. The sample data list about 120,000 clones, and around nine tenths of these were observed just once. Less than 3.5% of the sample is taken by the ten largest.

The sample belongs to a study of blood T cell repertoires in COVID-19 (dated by TCRdb to 2018 to 2020). Study-level background: Samples from collaborators originated in the United States, Italy and Spain and spanned both the acute and convalescent phases of COVID-19. Where available, HLA class I and class II types were taken from metadata supplied by the sample provider and were not determined by assay-based typing. A freely available public database, intended as a resource for researchers studying the immune response to SARS-CoV-2, is where the repertoires were released. The dataset comprised deeply sampled blood TCRbeta repertoires from subjects exposed to, actively infected with, or recovered from COVID-19. The prospective study material was composed of cDNA or gDNA derived from T cells, B-cell-depleted T cells, or PBMCs. The samples were drawn from two sources: the first 160 participants of the ongoing ImmuneRACE study, and over 950 subjects contributed by 6 global collaborators. Sample metadata almost always included a de-identified subject ID, COVID-19 status, age in years and sex.

The CDR3 spans 17 residues, from the cysteine through the phenylalanine. Solely the CDR3 DNA is kept, with 51 bases framed from the first base. CDR1 and CDR2 (SEHNR, FQNEAQ) derive from the germline V gene (reference sequence). V gives up 3 bases and J gives up 0 bases, and the segment between their germline ends measures 15 bases. The collaborating institutions used their own protocols to collect whole blood in K2EDTA tubes. Collaborator samples were shipped for TCRbeta analysis as frozen whole blood, isolated PBMCs, or DNA extracted from either sample type. Overall study outcomes, separate from this receptor: The amount of clinical and demographic metadata varied by source and participant and was provided uncurated.

Sequencing was carried out using peripheral blood. The chain uses TRBV7-9 and TRBJ1-5; TRBD1 is perhaps the D gene, given 6 matching bases. The clonotype comes from a woman aged 45-59 years with acute or convalescent COVID-19. The CDR3 sequence is CASSLNGAGDSNQPQHF. DNA sequence: TGTGCCAGCAGCTTGAATGGGGCAGGGGATAGCAATCAGCCCCAGCATTTT.